This T cell receptor beta chain appears in the sequencing data of a study of blood T cell repertoires in COVID-19. Overall study: Samples of COVID-19 (acute and convalescent) were obtained from the United States, Italy and Spain. Nucleic acid was either cDNA or gDNA, and it came from T cells, B-cell-depleted T cells, or PBMCs.

The CDR3 totals 17 residues. V gave up 5 bases and J gave up 2 bases, with 19 bases separating them. CDR1 and CDR2 (germline): SGHDT, YYEEEE. In the original processing: Estimation of nucleated cell counts was performed using reference gene primer amplification. Produced via immunoSEQ multiplex PCR; TCRdb's table is partial and in-frame only. That table is the source of V, J and clone size, and D and trimming were worked out from the DNA. The sample includes some 390,000 clones, approximately 89% of them seen just once. The chain is built from TRBV5-6 and TRBJ1-4; D ambiguous. The clonotype originates from a woman aged 40 to 49 with COVID-19, enrolled during active disease. Sequencing used peripheral blood. The CDR3 nucleotides are TGTGCCAGCAGTTTTAGGACCCTAAGAGGGACTAATGAAAAACTGTTTTTT. This codes for CASSFRTLRGTNEKLFF.